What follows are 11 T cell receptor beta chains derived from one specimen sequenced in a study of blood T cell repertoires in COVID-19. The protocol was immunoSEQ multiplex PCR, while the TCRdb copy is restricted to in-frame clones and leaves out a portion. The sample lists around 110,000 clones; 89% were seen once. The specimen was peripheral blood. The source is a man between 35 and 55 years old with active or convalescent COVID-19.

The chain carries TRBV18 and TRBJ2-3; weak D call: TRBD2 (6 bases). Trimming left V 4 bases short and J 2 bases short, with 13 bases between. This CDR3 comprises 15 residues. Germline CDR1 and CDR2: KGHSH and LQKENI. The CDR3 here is CASSRNPGDTDTQYF. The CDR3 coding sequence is TGTGCCAGCTCACGCAACCCGGGAGACACAGATACGCAGTATTTT. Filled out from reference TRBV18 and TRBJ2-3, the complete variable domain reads NAGVMQNPRHLVRRRGQEARLRCSPMKGHSHVYWYRQLPEEGLKFMVYLQKENIIDESGMPKERFSAEFPKEGPSILRIQQVVRGDSAAYFCASSRNPGDTDTQYFGPGTRLTVL.

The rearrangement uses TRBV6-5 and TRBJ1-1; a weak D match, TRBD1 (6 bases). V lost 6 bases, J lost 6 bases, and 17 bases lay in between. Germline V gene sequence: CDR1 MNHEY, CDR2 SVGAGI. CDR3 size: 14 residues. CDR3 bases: TGTGCCAGCAGCCAACACAGGGTTCAGTCTGAAGCTTTCTTT. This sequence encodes CASSQHRVQSEAFF.

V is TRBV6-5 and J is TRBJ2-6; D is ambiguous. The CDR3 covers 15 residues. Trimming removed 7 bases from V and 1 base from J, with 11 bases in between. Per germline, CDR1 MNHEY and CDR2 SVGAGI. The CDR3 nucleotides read TGTGCCAGCACCCGGTCTCGGTCTGGGGCCAACGTCCTGACTTTC. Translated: CASTRSRSGANVLTF.

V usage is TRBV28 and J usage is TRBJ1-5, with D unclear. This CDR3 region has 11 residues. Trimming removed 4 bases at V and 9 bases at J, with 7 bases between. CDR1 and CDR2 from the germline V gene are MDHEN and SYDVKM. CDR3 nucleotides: TGTGCCAGCAGTTACTCAGGGCCCCAGCATTTT. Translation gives CASSYSGPQHF.

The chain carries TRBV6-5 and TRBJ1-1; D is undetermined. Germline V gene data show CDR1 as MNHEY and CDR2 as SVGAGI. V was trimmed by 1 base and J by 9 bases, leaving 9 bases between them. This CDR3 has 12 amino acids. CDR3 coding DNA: TGTGCCAGCAGTTACTATGGCCAGAAAGCTTTCTTT. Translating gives CASSYYGQKAFF.

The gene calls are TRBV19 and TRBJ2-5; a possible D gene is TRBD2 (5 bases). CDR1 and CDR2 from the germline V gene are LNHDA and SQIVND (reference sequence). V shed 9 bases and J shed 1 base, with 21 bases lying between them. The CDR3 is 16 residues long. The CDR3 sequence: CASRNLARVGQETQYF. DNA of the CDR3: TGTGCCAGCCGCAACTTGGCGCGGGTAGGCCAAGAGACCCAGTACTTC.

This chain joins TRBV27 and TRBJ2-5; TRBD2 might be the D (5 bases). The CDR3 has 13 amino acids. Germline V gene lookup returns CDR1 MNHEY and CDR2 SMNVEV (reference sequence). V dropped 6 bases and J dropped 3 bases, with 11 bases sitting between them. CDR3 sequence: CASSDYSEETQYF. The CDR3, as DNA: TGTGCCAGCAGCGACTACTCCGAAGAGACCCAGTACTTC.

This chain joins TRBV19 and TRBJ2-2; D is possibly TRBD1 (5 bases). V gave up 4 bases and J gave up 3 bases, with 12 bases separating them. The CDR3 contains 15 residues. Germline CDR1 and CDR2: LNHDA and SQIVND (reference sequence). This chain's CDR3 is CASSKAGMDTGELFF. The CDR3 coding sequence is TGTGCCAGTAGTAAAGCAGGGATGGACACCGGGGAGCTGTTTTTT. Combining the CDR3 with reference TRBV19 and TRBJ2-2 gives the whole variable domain DGGITQSPKYLFRKEGQNVTLSCEQNLNHDAMYWYRQDPGQGLRLIYYSQIVNDFQKGDIAEGYSVSREKKESFPLTVTSAQKNPTAFYLCASSKAGMDTGELFFGEGSRLTVL.

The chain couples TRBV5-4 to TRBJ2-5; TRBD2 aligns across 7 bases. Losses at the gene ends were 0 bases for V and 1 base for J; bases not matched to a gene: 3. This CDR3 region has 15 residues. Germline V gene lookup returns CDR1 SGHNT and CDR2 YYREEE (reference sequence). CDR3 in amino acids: CASSLGWGGQETQYF. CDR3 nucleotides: TGTGCCAGCAGCTTGGGGTGGGGGGGCCAAGAGACCCAGTACTTC.

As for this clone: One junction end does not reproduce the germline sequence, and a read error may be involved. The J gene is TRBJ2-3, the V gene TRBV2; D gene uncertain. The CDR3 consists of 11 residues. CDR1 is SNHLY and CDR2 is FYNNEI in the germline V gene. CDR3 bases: TGTGTCAGCTCGTTGACAGATACGCAGTATTTT. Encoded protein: CVSSLTDTQYF.

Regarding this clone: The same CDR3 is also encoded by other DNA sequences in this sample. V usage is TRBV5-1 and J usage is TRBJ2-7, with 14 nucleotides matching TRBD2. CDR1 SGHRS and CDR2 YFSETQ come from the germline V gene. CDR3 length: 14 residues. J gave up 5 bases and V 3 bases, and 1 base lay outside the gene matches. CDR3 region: CASSSGLAGDEQYF. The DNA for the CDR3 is TGCGCCAGCAGCTCGGGACTAGCGGGAGACGAGCAGTACTTC.